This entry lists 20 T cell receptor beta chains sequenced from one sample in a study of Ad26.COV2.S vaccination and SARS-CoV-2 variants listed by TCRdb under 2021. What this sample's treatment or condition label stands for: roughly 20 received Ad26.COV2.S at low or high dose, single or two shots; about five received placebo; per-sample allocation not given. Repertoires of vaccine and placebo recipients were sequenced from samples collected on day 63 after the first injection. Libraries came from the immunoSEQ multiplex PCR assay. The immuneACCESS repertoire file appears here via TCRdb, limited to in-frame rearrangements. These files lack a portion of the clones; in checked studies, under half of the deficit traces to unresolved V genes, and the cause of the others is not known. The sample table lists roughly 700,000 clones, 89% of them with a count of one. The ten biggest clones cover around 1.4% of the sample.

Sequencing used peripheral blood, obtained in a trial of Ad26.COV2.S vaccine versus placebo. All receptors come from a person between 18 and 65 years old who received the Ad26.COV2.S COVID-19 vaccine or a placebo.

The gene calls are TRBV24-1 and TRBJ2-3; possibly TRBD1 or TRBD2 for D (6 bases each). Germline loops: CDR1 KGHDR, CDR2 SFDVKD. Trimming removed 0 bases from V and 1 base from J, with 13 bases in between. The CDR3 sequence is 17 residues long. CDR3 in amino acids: CATSDLSGGPGTDTQYF. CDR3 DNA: TGTGCCACCAGTGATTTGAGTGGGGGGCCGGGCACAGATACGCAGTATTTT.

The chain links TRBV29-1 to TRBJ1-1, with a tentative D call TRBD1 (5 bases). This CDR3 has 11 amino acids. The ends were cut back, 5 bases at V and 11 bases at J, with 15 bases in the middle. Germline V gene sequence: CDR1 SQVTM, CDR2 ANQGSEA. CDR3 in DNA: TGCAGCGTTCAAGGAGAGGGGAAGGCTTTCTTT. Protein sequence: CSVQGEGKAFF.

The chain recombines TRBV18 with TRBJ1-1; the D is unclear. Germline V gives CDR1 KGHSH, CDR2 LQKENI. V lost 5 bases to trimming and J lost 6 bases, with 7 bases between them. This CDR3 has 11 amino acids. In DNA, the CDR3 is TGTGCCAGCTCAACCGGGGCTGAAGCTTTCTTT. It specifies CASSTGAEAFF.

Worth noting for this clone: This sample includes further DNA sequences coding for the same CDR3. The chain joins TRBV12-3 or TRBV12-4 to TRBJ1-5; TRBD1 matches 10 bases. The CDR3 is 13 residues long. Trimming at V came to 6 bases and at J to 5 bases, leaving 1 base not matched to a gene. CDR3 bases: TGTGCCAGCAGAGGGACAGGGGATCAGCCCCAGCATTTT. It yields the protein CASRGTGDQPQHF.

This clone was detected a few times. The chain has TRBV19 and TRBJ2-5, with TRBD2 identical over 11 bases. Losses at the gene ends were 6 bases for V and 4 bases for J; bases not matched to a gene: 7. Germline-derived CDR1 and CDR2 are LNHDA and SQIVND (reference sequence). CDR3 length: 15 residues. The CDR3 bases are TGTGCCAGTAGCCGACTAGCGGGAATGGGAGAGACCCAGTACTTC. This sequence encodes CASSRLAGMGETQYF. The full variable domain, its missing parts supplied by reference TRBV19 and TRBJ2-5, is DGGITQSPKYLFRKEGQNVTLSCEQNLNHDAMYWYRQDPGQGLRLIYYSQIVNDFQKGDIAEGYSVSREKKESFPLTVTSAQKNPTAFYLCASSRLAGMGETQYFGPGTRLLVL.

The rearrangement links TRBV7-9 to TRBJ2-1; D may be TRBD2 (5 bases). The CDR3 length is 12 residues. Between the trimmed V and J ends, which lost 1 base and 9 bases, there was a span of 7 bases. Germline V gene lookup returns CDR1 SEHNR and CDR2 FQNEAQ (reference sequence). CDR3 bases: TGTGCCAGCAGCTTAGTTGAGGGTGAGCAGTTCTTC. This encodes CASSLVEGEQFF.

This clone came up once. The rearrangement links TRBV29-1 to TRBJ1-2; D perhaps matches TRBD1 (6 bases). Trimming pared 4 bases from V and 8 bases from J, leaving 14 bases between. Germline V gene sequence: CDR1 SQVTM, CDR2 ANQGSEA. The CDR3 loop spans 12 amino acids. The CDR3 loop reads CSVGGASEGYTF. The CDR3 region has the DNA TGCAGCGTTGGGGGGGCATCGGAAGGCTACACCTTC.

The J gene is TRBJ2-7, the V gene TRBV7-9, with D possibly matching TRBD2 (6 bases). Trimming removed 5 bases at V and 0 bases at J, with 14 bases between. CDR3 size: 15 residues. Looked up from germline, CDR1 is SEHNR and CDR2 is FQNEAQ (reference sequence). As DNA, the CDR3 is TGTGCCAGCAGCGTAGGGGTTAGCGGCTCCTACGAGCAGTACTTC. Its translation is CASSVGVSGSYEQYF.

The CDR3 loop is CATSEGGNADTQYF. The CDR3 nucleotides read TGTGCCACCAGTGAGGGCGGGAATGCAGATACGCAGTATTTT. V and J are TRBV24-1 and TRBJ2-3, with D possibly TRBD2 on 6 matching bases. V was cut by 4 bases and J by 4 bases, with 11 bases left in between. Germline CDR1 reads KGHDR; CDR2 reads SFDVKD. The CDR3 loop spans 14 amino acids.

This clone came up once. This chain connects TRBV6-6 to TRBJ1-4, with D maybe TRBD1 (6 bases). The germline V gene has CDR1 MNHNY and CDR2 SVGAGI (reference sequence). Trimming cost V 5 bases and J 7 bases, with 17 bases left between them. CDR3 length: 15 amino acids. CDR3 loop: CASSPGGRETEKLFF. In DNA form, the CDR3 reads TGTGCCAGCAGTCCTGGGGGCAGGGAAACTGAAAAACTGTTTTTT.

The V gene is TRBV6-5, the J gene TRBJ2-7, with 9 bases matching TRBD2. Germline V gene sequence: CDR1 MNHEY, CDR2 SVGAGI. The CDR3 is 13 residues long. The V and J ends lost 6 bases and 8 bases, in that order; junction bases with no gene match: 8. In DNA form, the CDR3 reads TGTGCCAGCAGACTCGGCGGGAGGGGGAAGCAGTACTTC. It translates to CASRLGGRGKQYF.

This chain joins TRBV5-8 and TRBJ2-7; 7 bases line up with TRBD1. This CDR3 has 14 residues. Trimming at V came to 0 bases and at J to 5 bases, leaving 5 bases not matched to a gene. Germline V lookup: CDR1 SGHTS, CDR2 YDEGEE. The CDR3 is CASSLDRDRNEQYF. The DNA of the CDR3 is TGTGCCAGCAGCTTGGACCGGGACAGAAACGAGCAGTACTTC.

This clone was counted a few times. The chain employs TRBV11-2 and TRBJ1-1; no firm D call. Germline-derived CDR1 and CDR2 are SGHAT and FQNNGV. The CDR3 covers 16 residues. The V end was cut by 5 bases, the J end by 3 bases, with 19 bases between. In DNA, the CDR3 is TGTGCCAGCAGCACCGGTGGTGGAGGGCTGCACACTGAAGCTTTCTTT. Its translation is CASSTGGGGLHTEAFF.

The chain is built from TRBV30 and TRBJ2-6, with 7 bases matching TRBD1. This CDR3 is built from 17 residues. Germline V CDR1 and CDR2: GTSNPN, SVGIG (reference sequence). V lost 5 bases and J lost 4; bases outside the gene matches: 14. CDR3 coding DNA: TGTGCCTGGGCGAGGGACAGCCCTTCGGTAGGGGCCAACGTCCTGACTTTC. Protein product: CAWARDSPSVGANVLTF.

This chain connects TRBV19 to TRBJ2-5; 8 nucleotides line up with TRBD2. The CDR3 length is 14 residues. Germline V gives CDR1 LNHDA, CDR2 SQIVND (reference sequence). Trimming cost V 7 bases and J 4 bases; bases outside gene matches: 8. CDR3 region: CASKESGGRETQYF. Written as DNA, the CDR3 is TGTGCCAGTAAGGAAAGCGGGGGACGAGAGACCCAGTACTTC.

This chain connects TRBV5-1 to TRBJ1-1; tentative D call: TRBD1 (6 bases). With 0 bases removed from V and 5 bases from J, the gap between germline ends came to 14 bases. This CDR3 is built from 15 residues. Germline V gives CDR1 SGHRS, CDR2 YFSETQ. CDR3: CASSLADRQGTEAFF. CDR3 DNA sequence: TGCGCCAGCAGCTTGGCCGACAGGCAAGGGACTGAAGCTTTCTTT.

CDR3 in amino acids: CASSSGTSGSLYEQYF. CDR3 DNA: TGCGCCAGCAGTTCTGGGACTAGCGGGAGTTTGTACGAGCAGTACTTC. This chain joins TRBV10-1 and TRBJ2-7, with TRBD2 identical over 14 bases. The germline V gene encodes CDR1 WNHNN and CDR2 SYGVQD (reference sequence). CDR3 length: 16 amino acids. V lost 5 bases to trimming and J lost 4 bases; unmatched junction nucleotides: 7.

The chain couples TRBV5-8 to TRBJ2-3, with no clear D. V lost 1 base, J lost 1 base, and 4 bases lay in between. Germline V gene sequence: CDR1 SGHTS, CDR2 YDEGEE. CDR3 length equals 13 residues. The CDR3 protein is CASSLMGTDTQYF. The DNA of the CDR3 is TGTGCCAGCAGCTTGATGGGCACAGATACGCAGTATTTT.

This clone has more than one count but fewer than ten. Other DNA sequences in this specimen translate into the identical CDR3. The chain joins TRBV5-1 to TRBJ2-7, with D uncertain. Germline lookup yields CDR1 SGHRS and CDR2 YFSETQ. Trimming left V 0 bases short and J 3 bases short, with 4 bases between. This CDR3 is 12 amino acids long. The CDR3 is CASSLEGYEQYF. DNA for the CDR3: TGCGCCAGCAGCTTGGAAGGCTACGAGCAGTACTTC.

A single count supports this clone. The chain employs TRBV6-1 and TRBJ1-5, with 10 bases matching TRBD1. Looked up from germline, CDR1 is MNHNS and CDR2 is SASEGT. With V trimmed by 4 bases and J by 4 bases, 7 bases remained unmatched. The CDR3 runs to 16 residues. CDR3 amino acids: CASSGGQGLGNQPQHF. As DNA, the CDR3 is TGTGCCAGCAGTGGGGGACAGGGGCTAGGAAATCAGCCCCAGCATTTT.